This TCR beta chain emerged from a study of OX40 agonist ivuxolimab in advanced cancers. As for the study in general: Males comprised over 80% of the group, whose mean age was 60 years (range roughly 20 to 90). General study findings and limits: Clones of CD4+ and CD8+ blood T cells grew by week 6 at doses of 0.1 to 3.0 mg/kg.

There are 17 residues in the CDR3. Trimming took 0 bases from V and 4 from J, leaving 16 bases between them. CDR1 is SGDLS, CDR2 YYNGEE, per germline. Concerning this clone itself: Its antigen is unidentified.

Clones were sequenced by immunoSEQ multiplex PCR, and TCRdb holds only the in-frame ones, with some missing. The sample includes some 19,000 clones, over 80% seen only once; the top ten take about 56%. The V and J genes are TRBV9 and TRBJ2-2; D perhaps matches TRBD2 (5 bases). The sequencing used CD4+ or CD8+ T cells sorted from blood, collected in a trial of the OX40 agonist ivuxolimab. This TCR was sampled from an adult with an advanced solid tumor such as melanoma, head and neck, liver or kidney cancer. CDR3 nucleotides: TGTGCCAGCAGCGTAGAAGGCGGCGGGCCGGTCACCGGGGAGCTGTTTTTT. Protein sequence: CASSVEGGGPVTGELFF.